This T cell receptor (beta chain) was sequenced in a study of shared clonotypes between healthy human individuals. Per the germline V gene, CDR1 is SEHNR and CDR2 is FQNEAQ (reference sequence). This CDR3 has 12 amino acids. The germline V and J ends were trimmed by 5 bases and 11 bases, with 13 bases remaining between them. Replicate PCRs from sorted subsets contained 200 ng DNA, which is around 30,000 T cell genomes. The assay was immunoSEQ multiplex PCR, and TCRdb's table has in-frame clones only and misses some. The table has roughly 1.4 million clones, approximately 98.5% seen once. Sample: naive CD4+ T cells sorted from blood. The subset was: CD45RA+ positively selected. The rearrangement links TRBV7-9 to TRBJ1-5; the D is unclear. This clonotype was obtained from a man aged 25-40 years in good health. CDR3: CASSHSNRAQHF. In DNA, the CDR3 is TGTGCCAGCAGCCATTCTAACCGGGCCCAGCATTTT.